This record covers a single T cell receptor (beta chain). Only in-frame clones appear in the TCRdb table, and some are missing; sequencing was by immunoSEQ multiplex PCR. The table records under 350,000 clones, about 89% of them present only once. Membership in each cohort depended on participant-reported clinical history. These data are taken from a study of blood T cell repertoires in COVID-19. V trimming: 5 bases; J trimming: 1 base; junction bases outside the gene matches: 3. CDR1 is LGHDT and CDR2 is YNNKEL in the germline V gene (reference sequence). There are 16 residues in the CDR3. The rearrangement links TRBV3-1 (or the pseudogene TRBV3-2) to TRBJ2-3; 13 positions match TRBD2. This TCR was sampled from a woman in her late teens or twenties who had recovered from COVID-19. The sequencing input was PBMCs or T cells enriched from blood (not recorded which). In nucleotides, the CDR3 is TGTGCCAGCAGCTCCGGACTAGCGGGGGGCACAGATACGCAGTATTTT. Translating it yields CASSSGLAGGTDTQYF.